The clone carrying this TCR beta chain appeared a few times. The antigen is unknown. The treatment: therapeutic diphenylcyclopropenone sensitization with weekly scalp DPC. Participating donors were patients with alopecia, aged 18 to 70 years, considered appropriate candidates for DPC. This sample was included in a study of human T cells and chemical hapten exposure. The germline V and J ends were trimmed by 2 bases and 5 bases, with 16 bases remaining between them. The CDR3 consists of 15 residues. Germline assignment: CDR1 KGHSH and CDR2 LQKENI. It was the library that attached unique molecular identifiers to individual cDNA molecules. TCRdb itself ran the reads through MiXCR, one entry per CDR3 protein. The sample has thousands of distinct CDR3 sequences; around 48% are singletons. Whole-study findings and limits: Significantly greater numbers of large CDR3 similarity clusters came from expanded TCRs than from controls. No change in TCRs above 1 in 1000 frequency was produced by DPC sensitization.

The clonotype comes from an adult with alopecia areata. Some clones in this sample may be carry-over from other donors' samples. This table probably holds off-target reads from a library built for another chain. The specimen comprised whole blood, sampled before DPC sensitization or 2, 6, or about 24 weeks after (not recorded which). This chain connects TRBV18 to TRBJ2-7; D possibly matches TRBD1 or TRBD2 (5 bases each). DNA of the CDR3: TGTGCCAGCTCACCATCTAGCAACCAGGGCCACGAGCAGTACTTC. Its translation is CASSPSSNQGHEQYF. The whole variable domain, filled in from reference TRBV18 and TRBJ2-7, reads NAGVMQNPRHLVRRRGQEARLRCSPMKGHSHVYWYRQLPEEGLKFMVYLQKENIIDESGMPKERFSAEFPKEGPSILRIQQVVRGDSAAYFCASSPSSNQGHEQYFGPGTRLTVT.